The entry that follows covers one TCR beta chain sequence. Generated by immunoSEQ multiplex PCR, the TCRdb table keeps only in-frame clones and is missing some. The table lists 50,000 or so clones, roughly 92% of them singletons, with 0.58% in the top ten. These data come from a study of T cell changes during pregnancy in multiple sclerosis. This CDR3 contains 14 residues. Trimming took 6 bases from V and 10 from J, leaving 21 bases between them. CDR1 and CDR2 from the germline V gene are LNHDA and SQIVND (reference sequence). This sequence was found in a female donor with multiple sclerosis, enrolled in a pregnancy study. This sample comprised CD4+ T cells from peripheral blood mononuclear cells, obtained in the second trimester of pregnancy. The chain carries TRBV19 and TRBJ1-2; maybe TRBD1 (6 bases). The CDR3 sequence: CASSTPGQGLDYTF. The CDR3 DNA sequence: TGTGCCAGTAGCACCCCGGGCCAGGGGTTGGACTACACCTTC.